This T cell receptor beta chain comes out of a study of T cells in localized non-small cell lung cancer. This table comes from immunoSEQ multiplex PCR, and its TCRdb copy is limited to in-frame clones, with some not included. The table has about 52,000 clones, around 84% seen once. The source of this sequence is a female donor with stage II lung adenocarcinoma. The sample in question was PBMCs, obtained before any cancer treatment.

The CDR3 spells CASSEARQNYGYTF. The CDR3 nucleotides read TGTGCCAGCAGTGAAGCGCGGCAGAACTATGGCTACACCTTC. The rearrangement links TRBV6-1 to TRBJ1-2, with no clear D. V was cut by 0 bases and J by 2 bases, with 7 bases left in between. Germline values: CDR1 MNHNS, CDR2 SASEGT. The CDR3 consists of 14 residues.